This is a list of T cell receptor beta chains from one sample in a study of T cells in Graves' hyperthyroidism and ophthalmopathy. TCRdb re-analysed the multiplex PCR reads in MiXCR, keeping a single row per CDR3 protein. Counted here are around 540,000 distinct CDR3 sequences, about 16% occurring once; the ten biggest clones make up 25% to 30%. Specimen: blood. The receptors stem from a woman in her twenties or thirties with Graves' ophthalmopathy. The CDR3 runs from the conserved cysteine through the conserved F or W. The order of the fields is J gene, clone size, V gene, D gene, CDR3 DNA, CDR3 protein. A D gene is named only where the DNA matches it firmly. Clone size is given for some rows only: seen once, a few or many times, or a class if the clone is expanded.

J: TRBJ1-1
size: many
V: TRBV6-1
D: NA
DNA: TGTGCCAGCAGTCCCCGGGACGGAAACACTGAAGCTTTCTTT
CDR3: CASSPRDGNTEAFF

J: TRBJ2-4
size: many
V: TRBV20-1
D: NA
DNA: TGCAGTGCTAGAGAGGAGGGAGTAGCCAAAAACATTCAGTACTTC
CDR3: CSAREEGVAKNIQYF

J: TRBJ2-7
size: NA
V: TRBV24-1
D: NA
DNA: TGTGCCACCAGTCCCTCGTGGGCAGGAGGTGACGAGCAGTACTTC
CDR3: CATSPSWAGGDEQYF

J: TRBJ1-6
size: NA
V: TRBV28
D: NA
DNA: TGTGCCACCATTAATGAGGGCCCACTCCACTTT
CDR3: CATINEGPLHF

J: TRBJ2-7
size: many
V: TRBV28
D: TRBD1
DNA: TGTGCCAGCAGTCCCGACAGGGTCGACGAGCAGTACTTC
CDR3: CASSPDRVDEQYF

J: TRBJ1-1
size: NA
V: TRBV4-1
D: NA
DNA: TGCGCCAGCAGCAAAAACGTGAGGGGGATGGACACTGAAGCTTTCTTT
CDR3: CASSKNVRGMDTEAFF

J: TRBJ2-7
size: few
V: TRBV20-1
D: NA
DNA: TGCAGTGCTAGCCCGTCAGTGGGGAATTGGGAGCAGTACTTC
CDR3: CSASPSVGNWEQYF

J: TRBJ1-1
size: many
V: TRBV20-1
D: NA
DNA: TGCAGTGCCGTCCAACACACTGAAGCTTTCTTT
CDR3: CSAVQHTEAFF

J: TRBJ2-3
size: many
V: TRBV11-2
D: NA
DNA: TGTGCCAGCAGCTTAGTCATAGGAGGCCCAGATACGCAGTATTTT
CDR3: CASSLVIGGPDTQYF

J: TRBJ2-4
size: few
V: TRBV7-9
D: TRBD1
DNA: TGTGCCAGCAGCTTCTACATTCCCGGGACAGCGTACCTAGCCAAAAACATTCAGTACTTC
CDR3: CASSFYIPGTAYLAKNIQYF

J: TRBJ1-3
size: NA
V: TRBV12-3/TRBV12-4
D: TRBD1
DNA: TGTGCCAGCAGTTCCCCAGGGGGCAACACCATATATTTT
CDR3: CASSSPGGNTIYF

J: TRBJ2-1
size: many
V: TRBV27
D: NA
DNA: TGTGCCAGCAGTTCCACTAGCAGTCGCTCCTACAATGAGCAGTTCTTC
CDR3: CASSSTSSRSYNEQFF

J: TRBJ1-2
size: many
V: TRBV11-2
D: NA
DNA: TGTGCCAGCAGCCAGGGACACCGCTATGGCTACACCTTC
CDR3: CASSQGHRYGYTF

J: TRBJ2-7
size: many
V: TRBV12-3/TRBV12-4
D: TRBD1
DNA: TGTGCCAGCAGAAAACAGGGGGCGGGCGAGCAGTACTTC
CDR3: CASRKQGAGEQYF

J: TRBJ2-2
size: NA
V: TRBV5-1
D: NA
DNA: TGCGCCAGCTGCTTTCCCCAGGCCGGGGAGCTGTTTTTT
CDR3: CASCFPQAGELFF

J: TRBJ2-7
size: many
V: TRBV2
D: NA
DNA: TGTGCCAGCACCGCCGGGACAATAGCCTTCGAGCAGTACTTC
CDR3: CASTAGTIAFEQYF

J: TRBJ1-1
size: NA
V: TRBV20-1
D: TRBD1
DNA: TGCAGTGCTCAAAGACAGGGGACCAACACTGAAGCTTTCTTT
CDR3: CSAQRQGTNTEAFF

J: TRBJ1-5
size: many
V: TRBV28
D: NA
DNA: TGTGCCAGCAGTTTTAGGAGGGGAGGCCAGCCCCAGCATTTT
CDR3: CASSFRRGGQPQHF

J: TRBJ2-7
size: many
V: TRBV7-2
D: TRBD2
DNA: TGTGCCAGCAGCCCTGGGGCGGGAGGGCACTACGAGCAGTACTTC
CDR3: CASSPGAGGHYEQYF

J: TRBJ2-1
size: NA
V: TRBV20-1
D: TRBD2
DNA: TGCAGTGCAGCGGCGGGAGGGGACAATGAGCAGTTCTTC
CDR3: CSAAAGGDNEQFF

J: TRBJ1-5
size: few
V: TRBV20-1
D: TRBD1
DNA: TGCAGTGCTAGCTTACTTCCGGGACAGCGCAATCAGCCCCAGCATTTT
CDR3: CSASLLPGQRNQPQHF

J: TRBJ2-3
size: many
V: TRBV29-1
D: NA
DNA: TGCAGCGTTGGAAGTGGTCCTACGCAGTATTTT
CDR3: CSVGSGPTQYF

J: TRBJ2-5
size: NA
V: TRBV5-1
D: TRBD2
DNA: TGCGCCAGCAGCTTGGGGACTAGCGGGAGAGGGGACCTAGAGACCCAGTACTTC
CDR3: CASSLGTSGRGDLETQYF

J: TRBJ1-1
size: few
V: TRBV7-9
D: NA
DNA: TGTGCCAGCAGACCGGACTCAGGGCTGAACACTGAAGCTTTCTTT
CDR3: CASRPDSGLNTEAFF

J: TRBJ1-2
size: NA
V: TRBV7-8
D: NA
DNA: TGTGCCAGCAGCTTAGGGACGAAGGTCAACTATGGCTACACCTTC
CDR3: CASSLGTKVNYGYTF

J: TRBJ2-3
size: many
V: TRBV19
D: NA
DNA: TGTGCCAGTAGTATGGAGGGTACAGATACGCAGTATTTT
CDR3: CASSMEGTDTQYF

J: TRBJ2-3
size: NA
V: TRBV4-3
D: NA
DNA: TGCGCCAACAGCCGCATGAAGGGCTCTAGCACAGATACGCAGTATTTT
CDR3: CANSRMKGSSTDTQYF

J: TRBJ2-1
size: few
V: TRBV4-3
D: TRBD2
DNA: TGCGCCAGCAGCCGCGGACTAGCGGCATCGAATGAGCAGTTCTTC
CDR3: CASSRGLAASNEQFF

J: TRBJ1-2
size: many
V: TRBV20-1
D: TRBD1
DNA: TGCAGTGCTTCGACAGGGTCTGGATATGGCTACACCTTC
CDR3: CSASTGSGYGYTF

J: TRBJ2-1
size: many
V: TRBV20-1
D: NA
DNA: TGCAGTGCTAGGTTCTCCTACAATGAGCAGTTCTTC
CDR3: CSARFSYNEQFF

J: TRBJ2-3
size: many
V: TRBV24-1
D: TRBD1
DNA: TGTGCCACCAGTGACCCAGCTCTACAGGGGCGGGATACGCAGTATTTT
CDR3: CATSDPALQGRDTQYF